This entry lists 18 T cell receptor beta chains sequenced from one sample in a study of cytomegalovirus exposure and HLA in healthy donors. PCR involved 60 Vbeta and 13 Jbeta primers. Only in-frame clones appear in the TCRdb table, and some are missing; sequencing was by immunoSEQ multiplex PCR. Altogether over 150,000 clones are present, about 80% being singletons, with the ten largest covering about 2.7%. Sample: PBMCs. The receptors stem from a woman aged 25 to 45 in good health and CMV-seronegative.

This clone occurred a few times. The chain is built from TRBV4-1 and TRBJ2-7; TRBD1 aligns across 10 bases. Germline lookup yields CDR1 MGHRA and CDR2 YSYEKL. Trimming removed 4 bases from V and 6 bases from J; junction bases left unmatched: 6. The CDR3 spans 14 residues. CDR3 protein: CASSPTGGRPEQYF. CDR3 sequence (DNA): TGCGCCAGCAGCCCGACAGGGGGCAGGCCCGAGCAGTACTTC.

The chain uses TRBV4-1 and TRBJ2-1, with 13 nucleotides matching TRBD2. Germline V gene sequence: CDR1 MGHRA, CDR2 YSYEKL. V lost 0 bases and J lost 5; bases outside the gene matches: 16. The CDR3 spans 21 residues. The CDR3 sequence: CASSQDGWVWGTSGVDNEQFF. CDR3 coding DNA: TGCGCCAGCAGCCAAGACGGGTGGGTATGGGGGACTAGCGGGGTAGACAATGAGCAGTTCTTC.

CDR3 sequence reads: CASSRRKTSGTYEQYF. The DNA for the CDR3 is TGTGCCAGCAGCCGACGAAAGACTAGCGGGACCTACGAGCAGTACTTC. This sequence joins TRBV27 and TRBJ2-7; 11 bases agree with TRBD2. The trim removed 6 bases at V and 2 bases at J, leaving 9 bases unmatched. The CDR3 consists of 16 residues. From germline, CDR1 is MNHEY and CDR2 SMNVEV (reference sequence).

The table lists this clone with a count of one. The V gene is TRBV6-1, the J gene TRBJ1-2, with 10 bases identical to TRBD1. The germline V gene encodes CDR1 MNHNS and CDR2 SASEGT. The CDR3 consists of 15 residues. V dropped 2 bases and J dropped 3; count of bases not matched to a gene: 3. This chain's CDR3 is CASSEPGTGDYGYTF. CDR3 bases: TGTGCCAGCAGTGAACCCGGGACAGGGGACTATGGCTACACCTTC.

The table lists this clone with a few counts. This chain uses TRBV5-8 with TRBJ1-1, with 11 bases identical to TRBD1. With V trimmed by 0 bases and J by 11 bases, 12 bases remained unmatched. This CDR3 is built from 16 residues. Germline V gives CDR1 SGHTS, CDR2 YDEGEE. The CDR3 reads CASSLEGQGAFFAAFF. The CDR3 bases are TGTGCCAGCAGCTTGGAAGGACAGGGGGCCTTTTTTGCTGCTTTCTTT.

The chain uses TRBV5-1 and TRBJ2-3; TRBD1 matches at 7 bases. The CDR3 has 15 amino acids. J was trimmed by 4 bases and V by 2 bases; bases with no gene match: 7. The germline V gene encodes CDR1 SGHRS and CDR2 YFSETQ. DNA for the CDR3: TGCGCCAGCAGCTTTCTGCAGGGGGTTTCAGATACGCAGTATTTT. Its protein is CASSFLQGVSDTQYF.

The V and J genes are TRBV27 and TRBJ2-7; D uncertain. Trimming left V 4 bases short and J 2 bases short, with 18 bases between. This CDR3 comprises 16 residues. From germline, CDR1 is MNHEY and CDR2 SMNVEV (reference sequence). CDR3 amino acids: CASSSPRGGRPYEQYF. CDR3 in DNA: TGTGCCAGCAGTTCCCCCCGTGGCGGAAGACCCTACGAGCAGTACTTC.

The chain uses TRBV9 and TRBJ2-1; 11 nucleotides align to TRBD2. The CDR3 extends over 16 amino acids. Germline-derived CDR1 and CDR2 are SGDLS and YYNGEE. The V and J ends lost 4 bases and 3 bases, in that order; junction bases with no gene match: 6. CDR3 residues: CASSLSGRANYNEQFF. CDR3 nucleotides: TGTGCCAGCAGCCTTAGCGGGAGGGCCAACTACAATGAGCAGTTCTTC. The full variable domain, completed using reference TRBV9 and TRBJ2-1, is DSGVTQTPKHLITATGQRVTLRCSPRSGDLSVYWYQQSLDQGLQFLIQYYNGEERAKGNILERFSAQQFPDLHSELNLSSLELGDSALYFCASSLSGRANYNEQFFGPGTRLTVL.

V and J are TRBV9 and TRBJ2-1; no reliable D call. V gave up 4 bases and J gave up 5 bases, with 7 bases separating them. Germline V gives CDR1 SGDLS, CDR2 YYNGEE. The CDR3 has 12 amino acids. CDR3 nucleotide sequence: TGTGCCAGCAGCATCACTAACAATGAGCAGTTCTTC. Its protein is CASSITNNEQFF.

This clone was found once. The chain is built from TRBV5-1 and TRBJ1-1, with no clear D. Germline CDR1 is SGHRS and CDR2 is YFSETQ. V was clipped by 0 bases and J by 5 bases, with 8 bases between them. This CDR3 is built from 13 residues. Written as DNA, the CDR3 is TGCGCCAGCAGCTTGGGGTCGCGAACTGAAGCTTTCTTT. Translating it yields CASSLGSRTEAFF.

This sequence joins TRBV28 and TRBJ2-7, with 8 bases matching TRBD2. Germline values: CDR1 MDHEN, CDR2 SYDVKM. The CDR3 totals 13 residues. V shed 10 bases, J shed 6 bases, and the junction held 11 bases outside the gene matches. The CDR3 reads CATKERELGEQYF. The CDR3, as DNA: TGTGCCACGAAGGAGCGGGAGTTAGGCGAGCAGTACTTC.

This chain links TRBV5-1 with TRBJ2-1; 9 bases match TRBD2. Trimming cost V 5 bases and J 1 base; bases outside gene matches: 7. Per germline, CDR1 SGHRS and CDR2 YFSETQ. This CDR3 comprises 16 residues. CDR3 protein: CASRGSGGSSYNEQFF. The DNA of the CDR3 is TGCGCCAGCAGGGGAAGCGGGGGGTCTTCCTACAATGAGCAGTTCTTC.

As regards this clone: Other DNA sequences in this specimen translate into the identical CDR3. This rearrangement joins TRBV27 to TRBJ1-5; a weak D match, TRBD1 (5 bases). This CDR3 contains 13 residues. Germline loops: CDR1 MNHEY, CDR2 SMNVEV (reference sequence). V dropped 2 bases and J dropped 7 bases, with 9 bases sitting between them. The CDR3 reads CASSLGRGQPQHF. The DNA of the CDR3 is TGTGCCAGCAGTTTAGGGCGGGGGCAGCCCCAGCATTTT.

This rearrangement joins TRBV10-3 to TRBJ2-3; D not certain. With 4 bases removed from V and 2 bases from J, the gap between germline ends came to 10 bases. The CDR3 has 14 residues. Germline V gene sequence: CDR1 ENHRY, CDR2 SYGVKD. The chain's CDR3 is CAISVSGFTDTQYF. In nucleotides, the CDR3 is TGTGCCATCAGTGTCTCAGGATTCACAGATACGCAGTATTTT.

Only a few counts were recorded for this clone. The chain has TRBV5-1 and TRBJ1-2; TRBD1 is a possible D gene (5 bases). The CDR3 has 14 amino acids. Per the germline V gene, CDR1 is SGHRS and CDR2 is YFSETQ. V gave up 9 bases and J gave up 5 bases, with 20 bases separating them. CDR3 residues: CATKGDPAIYGYTF. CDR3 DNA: TGCGCCACCAAAGGGGATCCGGCCATATATGGCTACACCTTC.

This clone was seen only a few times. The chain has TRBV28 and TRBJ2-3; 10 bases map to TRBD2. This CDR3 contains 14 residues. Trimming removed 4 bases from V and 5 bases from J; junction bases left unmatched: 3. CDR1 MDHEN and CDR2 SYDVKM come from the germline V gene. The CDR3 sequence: CASSWTSGLDTQYF. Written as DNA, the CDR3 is TGTGCCAGCAGTTGGACTAGCGGTTTAGATACGCAGTATTTT.

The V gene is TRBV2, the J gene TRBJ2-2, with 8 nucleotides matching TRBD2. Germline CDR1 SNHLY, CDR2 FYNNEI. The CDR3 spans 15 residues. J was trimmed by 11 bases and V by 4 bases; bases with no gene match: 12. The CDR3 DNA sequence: TGTGCCAGCAGTGCTCTGGGACTAGGTTTAGGAGAGCTGTTTTTT. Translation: CASSALGLGLGELFF.

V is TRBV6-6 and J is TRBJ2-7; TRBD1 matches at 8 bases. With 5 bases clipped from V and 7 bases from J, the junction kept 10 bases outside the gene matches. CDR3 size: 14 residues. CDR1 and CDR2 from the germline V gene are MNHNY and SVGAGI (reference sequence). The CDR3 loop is CASSGLDRAGEQYF. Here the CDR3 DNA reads TGTGCCAGCAGTGGGCTGGACAGGGCAGGAGAGCAGTACTTC.